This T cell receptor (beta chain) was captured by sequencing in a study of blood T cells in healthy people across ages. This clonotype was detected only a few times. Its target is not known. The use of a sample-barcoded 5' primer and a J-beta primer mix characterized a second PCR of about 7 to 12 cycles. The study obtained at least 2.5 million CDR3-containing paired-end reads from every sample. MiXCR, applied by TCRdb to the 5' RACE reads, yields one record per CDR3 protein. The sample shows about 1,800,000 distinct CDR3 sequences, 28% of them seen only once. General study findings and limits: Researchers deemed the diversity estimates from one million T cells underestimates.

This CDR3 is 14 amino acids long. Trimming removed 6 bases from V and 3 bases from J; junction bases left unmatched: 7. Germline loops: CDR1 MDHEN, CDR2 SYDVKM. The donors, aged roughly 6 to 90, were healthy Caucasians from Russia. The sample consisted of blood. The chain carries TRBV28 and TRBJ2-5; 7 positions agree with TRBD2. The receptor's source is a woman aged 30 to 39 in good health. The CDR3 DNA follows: TGTGCCAGCAGCCAAGCGGGGCCCGAAGAGACCCAGTACTTC. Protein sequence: CASSQAGPEETQYF.